A single sample is the source of the 16 T cell receptor beta chains below, sequenced in a study of T-cell reconstitution after alpha-beta-depleted transplantation in children. It was with unique molecular identifiers that the TCRbeta library was prepared. TCRdb processed the PCR reads anew with MiXCR; each CDR3 protein has one entry. Of about 460,000 distinct CDR3 sequences in the sample, approximately 10% were seen once. The input for sequencing was PBMCs, taken before TCRalphabeta/CD19-depleted stem cell transplant. The receptors derive from a child younger than 10 with inherited bone marrow failure, due to receive a stem cell transplant.

This clonotype was picked up a small number of times. The chain combines TRBV5-6 with TRBJ2-2; 8 bases line up with TRBD2. The CDR3 runs 15 residues. V gave up 1 base and J gave up 5 bases; unmatched junction bases: 4. Per the germline V gene, CDR1 is SGHDT and CDR2 is YYEEEE. The DNA for the CDR3 is TGTGCCAGCAGCTTGATGGTAGCGGGGACCGGGGAGCTGTTTTTT. The encoded protein is CASSLMVAGTGELFF.

Ten or more counts support this clonotype. V and J are TRBV5-1 and TRBJ2-7; D not certain. The CDR3 covers 14 residues. Germline V gene lookup returns CDR1 SGHRS and CDR2 YFSETQ. V lost 0 bases and J 2 bases, leaving 9 bases between the germline ends. The CDR3 sequence: CASSLVRPPYEQYF. The CDR3 DNA sequence: TGCGCCAGCAGCTTGGTTCGCCCTCCCTACGAGCAGTACTTC.

This clonotype was observed at least ten times. The gene calls are TRBV6-5 and TRBJ1-1; 9 bases align to TRBD1. The CDR3 sequence is 16 residues long. Trimming at V came to 0 bases and at J to 3 bases, leaving 5 bases not matched to a gene. From germline, CDR1 is MNHEY and CDR2 SVGAGI. CDR3 sequence: CASSYSGTGWYTEAFF. CDR3 nucleotide sequence: TGTGCCAGCAGTTACTCGGGGACAGGGTGGTACACTGAAGCTTTCTTT.

This clonotype was counted many times. The chain couples TRBV24-1 to TRBJ2-1; D is uncertain. CDR1 and CDR2 (germline): KGHDR, SFDVKD. This CDR3 region has 13 residues. Trimming removed 8 bases at V and 4 bases at J, with 11 bases between. The CDR3 bases are TGTGCCACCAACTGGCGGAATTACAATGAGCAGTTCTTC. Amino acid sequence: CATNWRNYNEQFF.

This clonotype occurred many times. The chain has TRBV10-3 and TRBJ2-2, with a possible D match to TRBD2 (5 bases). The CDR3 spans 13 residues. Germline CDR1 is ENHRY and CDR2 is SYGVKD. Trimming stripped 8 bases from V and 0 bases from J, with 7 bases between. CDR3 coding DNA: TGTGCCATCCCGGGATCGAACACCGGGGAGCTGTTTTTT. The encoded protein is CAIPGSNTGELFF.

This clonotype was counted ten times or more. The chain joins TRBV10-3 to TRBJ2-4; D gene uncertain. Germline V gene sequence: CDR1 ENHRY, CDR2 SYGVKD. Between the trimmed V and J ends, which lost 0 bases and 5 bases, there was a span of 8 bases. CDR3 length equals 14 residues. CDR3 coding DNA: TGTGCCATCAGTGAGTCGGCGGTAGAAAACATTCAGTACTTC. Translation: CAISESAVENIQYF.

The table lists this clonotype with many counts. This rearrangement joins TRBV5-1 to TRBJ1-1; D call uncertain. Trimming removed 3 bases from V and 3 bases from J, with 6 bases in between. The V gene's germline CDR1 is SGHRS and CDR2 YFSETQ. This CDR3 has 12 amino acids. CDR3 loop: CASSSDYTEAFF. The CDR3 nucleotides are TGCGCCAGCAGCTCGGACTACACTGAAGCTTTCTTT.

The gene calls are TRBV21-1 and TRBJ2-7; the D segment call TRBD1 is taken from the table without a DNA check. TRBV21-1 is tagged as a pseudogene. CDR3 size: 14 residues. The CDR3 region is CASSKYSGRGEQYF. Here the CDR3 DNA reads TGTGCCAGCAGCAAATACTCCGGGCGGGGCGAGCAGTACTTC.

The chain couples TRBV29-1 to TRBJ2-2, with D maybe TRBD2 (6 bases). With 5 bases removed from V and 0 bases from J, the gap between germline ends came to 13 bases. This CDR3 comprises 15 residues. Germline V lookup: CDR1 SQVTM, CDR2 ANQGSEA. The CDR3 DNA reads as TGCAGCGTTAGCCGGGGGAATCCGAACACCGGGGAGCTGTTTTTT. This encodes CSVSRGNPNTGELFF.

This clonotype occurred many times. No DNA is shown, since the ends of the CDR3 on it are uncertain; the CDR3 is the one TCRdb lists. The chain uses TRBV27 and TRBJ1-3. Germline CDR1 MNHEY, CDR2 SMNVEV (reference sequence). 15 amino acids form the CDR3, both terminal residues included. The chain's CDR3 is CASSSSGSSGNTIYF.

This clonotype occurred many times. The genes are TRBV20-1 and TRBJ1-5, with D possibly matching TRBD1 (5 bases). Trimming removed 6 bases from V and 3 bases from J, with 15 bases in between. This CDR3 has 14 residues. Germline V CDR1 and CDR2: DFQATT, SNEGSKA (reference sequence). The CDR3 loop is CSAISGTHNQPQHF. The CDR3 DNA sequence: TGCAGTGCAATCTCCGGGACCCACAATCAGCCCCAGCATTTT.

This clonotype came up many times. V gene TRBV10-3 combines with J gene TRBJ2-1; 9 bases are shared with TRBD1. From germline, CDR1 is ENHRY and CDR2 SYGVKD. V lost 0 bases and J lost 9; bases outside the gene matches: 9. This CDR3 comprises 16 residues. The CDR3 sequence: CAISESWGDREIEQFF. The CDR3 bases are TGTGCCATCAGTGAGTCGTGGGGGGACAGGGAAATTGAGCAGTTCTTC.

At least ten counts were recorded for this clonotype. The chain has TRBV20-1 and TRBJ2-2; no definite D call. V lost 5 bases, J lost 0 bases, and 10 bases lay in between. Germline assignment: CDR1 DFQATT and CDR2 SNEGSKA (reference sequence). This CDR3 contains 14 residues. CDR3 region: CSALAYPNTGELFF. The DNA of the CDR3 is TGCAGTGCTTTGGCTTATCCGAACACCGGGGAGCTGTTTTTT.

This clonotype was seen many times. The rearrangement uses TRBV29-1 and TRBJ2-1; perhaps TRBD1 as D (5 bases). The CDR3 consists of 13 residues. V lost 3 bases and J 2 bases, leaving 8 bases between the germline ends. Germline CDR1 SQVTM, CDR2 ANQGSEA. The CDR3 sequence is CSVDQGPYNEQFF. The CDR3 bases are TGCAGCGTTGATCAGGGCCCCTACAATGAGCAGTTCTTC.

In this sample, this clonotype turned up a few times. The chain recombines TRBV5-1 with TRBJ1-3; D may be TRBD1 (5 bases). Per the germline V gene, CDR1 is SGHRS and CDR2 is YFSETQ. The CDR3 length is 18 residues. V was pared by 0 bases and J by 0 bases, with 16 bases between. The DNA of the CDR3 is TGCGCCAGCAGCTTGGCCTTATCAGGGAAAGGCTCTGGAAACACCATATATTTT. Translated, it gives CASSLALSGKGSGNTIYF.

This clonotype was seen repeatedly, ten times or more. V usage is TRBV30 and J usage is TRBJ2-3, with D uncertain. From germline, CDR1 is GTSNPN and CDR2 SVGIG (reference sequence). V was trimmed by 0 bases and J by 3 bases, leaving 13 bases between them. CDR3 length: 15 residues. CDR3 nucleotide sequence: TGTGCCTGGAGTGTTCGACTCGACCCTACAGATACGCAGTATTTT. This sequence encodes CAWSVRLDPTDTQYF.